The 5 T cell receptor beta chains below were found in one sample sequenced in a study of shared clonotypes between healthy human individuals. The table came from immunoSEQ multiplex PCR; TCRdb's copy has only in-frame clones and leaves some out. The sample has 2,100,000 or so clones, under 97% seen once. Sequencing was performed on naive CD4+ T cells sorted from blood. Subset meaning: CD45RA+ positively selected. The receptor set was obtained from a man younger than 30 in good health.

The chain joins TRBV19 to TRBJ1-1, with D unresolved. The germline V gene has CDR1 LNHDA and CDR2 SQIVND (reference sequence). V was trimmed by 4 bases and J by 6 bases, leaving 12 bases between them. The CDR3 totals 13 residues. The CDR3 reads CASSTRVWAEAFF. The CDR3 nucleotides read TGTGCCAGTAGTACACGGGTCTGGGCTGAAGCTTTCTTT. The complete variable domain, with remaining parts taken from reference TRBV19 and TRBJ1-1, reads DGGITQSPKYLFRKEGQNVTLSCEQNLNHDAMYWYRQDPGQGLRLIYYSQIVNDFQKGDIAEGYSVSREKKESFPLTVTSAQKNPTAFYLCASSTRVWAEAFFGQGTRLTVV.

This clone was found once. CDR3 sequence (DNA): TGTGCCAGCAGGAGAGGGAGTGTCGAGCAGTACTTC. It encodes CASRRGSVEQYF. The chain uses TRBV6-5 and TRBJ2-7, with D possibly being TRBD2 (5 bases). The CDR3 sequence is 12 residues long. V was clipped by 6 bases and J by 6 bases, with 12 bases between them. Germline lookup yields CDR1 MNHEY and CDR2 SVGAGI.

For this clone: This sample also contains other DNA sequences that code for the same CDR3. The CDR3 DNA reads as TGTGCCAGCAGTTTACAGGGGGCTGGGGGCTACACCTTC. Translation: CASSLQGAGGYTF. The chain combines TRBV27 with TRBJ1-2, with 8 bases identical to TRBD1. With 2 bases clipped from V and 8 bases from J, the junction kept 4 bases outside the gene matches. CDR1 is MNHEY and CDR2 is SMNVEV in the germline V gene (reference sequence). The CDR3 is 13 amino acids.

The J gene is TRBJ2-3, the V gene TRBV5-1, with D possibly matching TRBD2 (5 bases). Trimming cost V 2 bases and J 2 bases, with 12 bases left between them. Germline-derived CDR1 and CDR2 are SGHRS and YFSETQ. This CDR3 has 15 residues. The CDR3 protein is CASSLTGMDTDTQYF. CDR3 in DNA: TGCGCCAGCAGCTTAACGGGGATGGACACAGATACGCAGTATTTT.

The V call is TRBV18, the J call TRBJ2-7, with 11 bases fitting TRBD2. The junction had 3 bases not matched to a gene; V was cut back by 8 bases and J by 3 bases. Germline values: CDR1 KGHSH, CDR2 LQKENI. The CDR3 has 13 residues. The CDR3 region has the DNA TGTGCCAGCCTAACTAGCGGGGGCTACGAGCAGTACTTC. Its translation: CASLTSGGYEQYF.